These 30 T cell receptor beta chains came from one sample sequenced in a study of T cell repertoires in cytomegalovirus infection. TCRdb fed the reads into MiXCR, producing one record per CDR3 protein. In the table there are hundreds of thousands of distinct CDR3 sequences, about 8.8% of which are singletons. Sequences were obtained from PBMCs. All receptors come from a human donor in good health (CMV status not recorded). Some clones in this sample may be carry-over from other donors' samples.

This clonotype was counted ten times or more. This rearrangement joins TRBV6-2 or TRBV6-3 to TRBJ2-1; 11 bases map to TRBD2. Germline V gives CDR1 MNHEY, CDR2 SVGEGT. V lost 4 bases, J lost 6 bases, and 5 bases stayed unmatched. The CDR3 length is 15 residues. This chain's CDR3 is CASSFQTSGANEQFF. Written as DNA, the CDR3 is TGTGCCAGCAGTTTCCAGACTAGCGGGGCCAATGAGCAGTTCTTC.

J is TRBJ1-6 and V is TRBV20-1; TRBD1 is a possible D gene (5 bases). Germline CDR1 DFQATT, CDR2 SNEGSKA (reference sequence). Between the trimmed V and J ends, which lost 5 bases and 0 bases, there was a span of 14 bases. This CDR3 contains 16 residues. CDR3 protein: CSARGHTSSYNSPLHF. CDR3 DNA: TGCAGTGCTCGGGGCCATACGAGCTCCTATAATTCACCCCTCCACTTT.

CDR3 coding DNA: TGTGCCAGCAGCGCCGCGACTAGCGGGGGGGCCGGGAAGACCCAGTACTTC. This translates into CASSAATSGGAGKTQYF. The V call is TRBV7-9, the J call TRBJ2-5; 14 positions match TRBD2. Per the germline V gene, CDR1 is SEHNR and CDR2 is FQNEAQ (reference sequence). Germline trimming cut 5 bases from V and 6 bases from J; bases unmatched to any gene: 11. CDR3 length: 17 residues.

This clonotype was seen a few times. A single base separates this from a much larger clone, so it may be a read error. The chain has TRBV28 and TRBJ2-7; no definite D call. The CDR3 length is 12 residues. Per the germline V gene, CDR1 is MDHEN and CDR2 is SYDVKM. The V end was cut by 10 bases, the J end by 4 bases, with 14 bases between. This chain's CDR3 is CATAAGSYEQYV. CDR3 DNA: TGTGCCACAGCCGCAGGCTCATACGAGCAGTACGTC.

This clonotype was found many times. J is TRBJ2-7 and V is TRBV23-1; 8 bases are a match to TRBD1. TRBV23-1 is an open reading frame, and its role is uncertain. With 3 bases clipped from V and 3 bases from J, the junction kept 7 bases outside the gene matches. The CDR3 has 15 residues. The CDR3 bases are TGCGCCAGCAGTCAGTCGCTGACAGGGGACTACGAGCAGTACTTC. As protein: CASSQSLTGDYEQYF.

This clonotype was observed a few times. V and J are TRBV3-1 and TRBJ1-2, with D perhaps matching TRBD1 (5 bases). The CDR3 runs 15 residues. Per germline, CDR1 LGHDT and CDR2 YNNKEL (reference sequence). Trimming removed 4 bases from V and 4 bases from J, with 16 bases in between. The CDR3 here is CASSRAGQSGYGYTF. CDR3 in DNA: TGTGCCAGCAGCCGGGCAGGGCAGTCTGGCTATGGCTACACCTTC. Supplemented by reference TRBV3-1 and TRBJ1-2, the full variable domain reads DTAVSQTPKYLVTQMGNDKSIKCEQNLGHDTMYWYKQDSKKFLKIMFSYNNKELIINETVPNRFSPKSPDKAHLNLHINSLELGDSAVYFCASSRAGQSGYGYTFGSGTRLTVV.

There are a few counts of this clonotype. The chain joins TRBV5-1 to TRBJ2-3; 9 nucleotides match TRBD2. CDR3 size: 15 residues. Per germline, CDR1 SGHRS and CDR2 YFSETQ. The trim removed 6 bases at V and 3 bases at J, leaving 8 bases unmatched. The CDR3 spells CASTMRGGATDTQYF. The CDR3 coding sequence is TGCGCCAGCACGATGCGGGGGGGTGCGACAGATACGCAGTATTTT.

Concerning this clonotype itself: The junction departs from the called germline gene at one end, perhaps through a read error. V gene TRBV29-1 combines with J gene TRBJ2-6, with 8 positions matching TRBD2. Germline V gene sequence: CDR1 SQVTM, CDR2 ANQGSEA. The CDR3 length is 13 residues. CDR3 amino acids: CSATTGGANVLTF. The CDR3 DNA reads as TGCAGCGCTACTACGGGGGGGGCTAACGTCCTGACTTTC.

The gene calls are TRBV29-1 and TRBJ2-1; 8 nucleotides match TRBD2. The germline CDR1 and CDR2 sequences are SQVTM and ANQGSEA. V shed 7 bases and J 10 bases; nucleotides not matched to a gene: 15. The CDR3 has 14 amino acids. As DNA, the CDR3 is TGCAGCGACCGAAGCGGGGGTCTCCCGCGGGAGCAGTTCTTC. This sequence encodes CSDRSGGLPREQFF.

The genes are TRBV2 and TRBJ2-1; tentatively, D is TRBD2 (6 bases). The CDR3 length is 17 residues. Germline CDR1 SNHLY, CDR2 FYNNEI. V lost 1 base and J lost 1, with 14 bases in between. CDR3 DNA sequence: TGTGCCAGCAGTGAAGTAGGGCGGGGTCTATCCTACAATGAGCAGTTCTTC. Translated, it gives CASSEVGRGLSYNEQFF.

This clonotype was seen more than once but under ten times. The chain is built from TRBV5-5 and TRBJ1-1, with unresolved D. Trimming left V 1 base short and J 1 base short, with 8 bases between. Germline loops: CDR1 SGHKS, CDR2 YYEKEE (reference sequence). This CDR3 spans 14 amino acids. CDR3 protein: CASSLRSPNTEAFF. In DNA, the CDR3 is TGTGCCAGCAGCTTGCGAAGCCCGAACACTGAAGCTTTCTTT. The full variable domain, in which reference TRBV5-5 and TRBJ1-1 provide the parts outside the CDR3, is DAGVTQSPTHLIKTRGQQVTLRCSPISGHKSVSWYQQVLGQGPQFIFQYYEKEERGRGNFPDRFSARQFPNYSSELNVNALLLGDSALYLCASSLRSPNTEAFFGQGTRLTVV.

The J gene is TRBJ1-5, the V gene TRBV28; D uncertain. Germline V gives CDR1 MDHEN, CDR2 SYDVKM. This CDR3 is 14 amino acids long. V gave up 8 bases and J gave up 0 bases, with 11 bases separating them. In DNA form, the CDR3 reads TGTGCCAGCGGTGGAAGGTATAGCAATCAGCCCCAGCATTTT. Its translation: CASGGRYSNQPQHF.

Many counts were recorded for this clonotype. The J gene is TRBJ1-1, the V gene TRBV4-1; the D is unclear. There are 13 residues in the CDR3. Germline lookup yields CDR1 MGHRA and CDR2 YSYEKL. V lost 1 base and J 2 bases, leaving 5 bases between the germline ends. The CDR3 region is CASSQVVNTEAFF. In DNA form, the CDR3 reads TGCGCCAGCAGCCAAGTAGTAAACACTGAAGCTTTCTTT.

The V gene is TRBV19, the J gene TRBJ1-1; D remains unclear. Germline V gives CDR1 LNHDA, CDR2 SQIVND (reference sequence). The CDR3 is 15 residues long. The V and J ends lost 5 bases and 1 base respectively, with 14 bases between them. CDR3: CASSLSGIKNTEAFF. CDR3 DNA: TGTGCCAGTAGTTTATCGGGGATTAAGAACACTGAAGCTTTCTTT.

This clonotype was observed many times. V gene TRBV7-2 combines with J gene TRBJ1-2; D remains ambiguous. This CDR3 spans 15 amino acids. Germline CDR1 and CDR2: SGHTA and FQGNSA. V shed 1 base and J shed 0 bases, with 9 bases lying between them. The CDR3 spells CASSLVDTTNYGYTF. For the CDR3, the DNA is TGTGCCAGCAGCTTAGTTGACACTACTAACTATGGCTACACCTTC.

In regard to this clonotype: One base away lies a much larger clone, so this may be a sequencing read error. This chain uses TRBV20-1 with TRBJ2-4; TRBD1 might be the D (6 bases). The V gene lost 5 bases and the J gene lost 8 bases, with 16 bases spanning the gap. The CDR3 is 13 amino acids. Per the germline V gene, CDR1 is DFQATT and CDR2 is SNEGSKA (reference sequence). The DNA for the CDR3 is TGCAGTGCTGGGCGGGTCAGGGGATACATTCAGTACTTC. Its translation is CSAGRVRGYIQYF.

This clonotype was counted at least ten times. This rearrangement joins TRBV7-9 to TRBJ1-1; D is undetermined. CDR1 is SEHNR, CDR2 FQNEAQ, per germline (reference sequence). Trimming cost V 0 bases and J 3 bases, with 5 bases left between them. CDR3 length: 13 residues. Here the CDR3 reads CASSLAKDTEAFF. For the CDR3, the DNA is TGTGCCAGCAGCTTAGCGAAGGACACTGAAGCTTTCTTT.

CDR3 protein: CASSSTGTQYF. CDR3 DNA sequence: TGTGCCAGCAGTTCCACTGGGACCCAGTACTTC. The J gene is TRBJ2-5, the V gene TRBV12-3 or TRBV12-4; D not certain. The CDR3 runs to 11 residues. Deletions cut 4 bases from V and 7 bases from J, with 7 bases between.

This clonotype appeared many times. The J gene is TRBJ2-1, the V gene TRBV7-2; D not resolved. The CDR3 consists of 12 residues. The germline CDR1 and CDR2 sequences are SGHTA and FQGNSA. Trimming took 6 bases from V and 8 from J, leaving 11 bases between them. The CDR3, as DNA: TGTGCCAGCAGTCCTTTTGGGTATGAGCAGTTCTTC. Translation gives CASSPFGYEQFF.

The table lists this clonotype with many counts. V gene TRBV7-8 combines with J gene TRBJ2-6, with TRBD1 matching 9 bases. The CDR3 has 17 residues. Germline V gene data show CDR1 as SGHVS and CDR2 as FQNEAQ. The ends lost 2 bases at V and 4 bases at J; junction bases unmatched: 6. CDR3 residues: CASSLLDRGMGANVLTF. As DNA, the CDR3 is TGTGCCAGCAGCTTATTGGACAGGGGTATGGGGGCCAACGTCCTGACTTTC.

This clonotype occurred a few times. This chain links TRBV28 with TRBJ2-7; a weak D match, TRBD2 (6 bases). The CDR3 sequence is 14 residues long. V was pared by 6 bases and J by 5 bases, with 17 bases between. The germline CDR1 and CDR2 sequences are MDHEN and SYDVKM. CDR3 sequence reads: CASRGTGRVDEQYV. CDR3 coding DNA: TGTGCCAGCAGAGGGACTGGCAGGGTTGACGAGCAGTACGTC.

The chain has TRBV29-1 and TRBJ1-5; D is unresolved. Germline CDR1 SQVTM, CDR2 ANQGSEA. The CDR3 spans 12 residues. V was trimmed by 4 bases and J by 7 bases, leaving 11 bases between them. CDR3 region: CSVGSDFQPQHF. CDR3 coding DNA: TGCAGCGTTGGGTCGGACTTCCAGCCCCAGCATTTT.

The chain employs TRBV29-1 and TRBJ1-1; D gene uncertain. This CDR3 contains 12 residues. Germline values: CDR1 SQVTM, CDR2 ANQGSEA. This CDR3 is CSAGNMNTEAFF. DNA for the CDR3: TGCAGTGCCGGGAATATGAACACTGAAGCTTTCTTT.

In the case of this clonotype: This likely comes from a read error, as the CDR3 has no conserved phenylalanine or tryptophan at its end. The J gene is TRBJ2-1, the V gene TRBV12-3 or TRBV12-4; either TRBD1 or TRBD2 may fit D (6 bases each). The CDR3 is 15 residues long. V was clipped by 7 bases and J by 5 bases, with 18 bases between them. CDR3 DNA: TGTGCCAGCACCGGGGGACAACAGTTAAACAATGAGCAGTTCTGC. This translates into CASTGGQQLNNEQFC.

This clonotype was observed many times. The rearrangement links TRBV27 to TRBJ1-2; D unresolved. The CDR3 consists of 13 residues. Trimming pared 6 bases from V and 4 bases from J, leaving 12 bases between. CDR1 and CDR2 (germline): MNHEY, SMNVEV (reference sequence). The CDR3 DNA follows: TGTGCCAGCAGCCGGGCGTCGGTCTATGGCTACACCTTC. Translated: CASSRASVYGYTF.

This clonotype was recorded many times. The chain combines TRBV7-2 with TRBJ2-5, with TRBD1 identical over 9 bases. With V trimmed by 5 bases and J by 5 bases, 9 bases remained unmatched. The CDR3 loop spans 15 amino acids. CDR1 is SGHTA, CDR2 FQGNSA, per germline. The chain's CDR3 is CASSPDRGLGETQYF. The DNA for the CDR3 is TGTGCCAGCAGCCCTGACAGGGGGTTGGGGGAGACCCAGTACTTC. Complete variable domain (other parts from reference TRBV7-2 and TRBJ2-5): GAGVSQSPSNKVTEKGKDVELRCDPISGHTALYWYRQSLGQGLEFLIYFQGNSAPDKSGLPSDRFSAERTGGSVSTLTIQRTQQEDSAVYLCASSPDRGLGETQYFGPGTRLLVL.

This clonotype was seen ten or more times. The CDR3 here is CASSLYEPSAGTSTDTQYF. CDR3 in DNA: TGTGCCAGCAGTTTATACGAACCCTCAGCGGGAACTAGCACAGATACGCAGTATTTT. The chain carries TRBV28 and TRBJ2-3, with 7 nucleotides matching TRBD2. Trimming took 1 base from V and 0 from J; bases not matched to a gene: 13. The CDR3 has 19 residues. Germline values: CDR1 MDHEN, CDR2 SYDVKM.

Turning to this clonotype: This may be a read error: a much more frequent sequence differs by one nucleotide. The CDR3 DNA sequence: TGCGCCAGCAGCTCGCAAACGGGGAACACTGAAGCTTTCTTT. As protein: CASSSQTGNTEAFF. This rearrangement joins TRBV5-1 to TRBJ1-1; the D is unclear. With 3 bases removed from V and 1 base from J, the gap between germline ends came to 10 bases. This CDR3 has 14 residues. Germline assignment: CDR1 SGHRS and CDR2 YFSETQ.

This clonotype was observed a handful of times. The V gene is TRBV19, the J gene TRBJ1-2; tentative D call: TRBD1 (6 bases). CDR1 and CDR2 from the germline V gene are LNHDA and SQIVND (reference sequence). Trimming left V 7 bases short and J 4 bases short, with 10 bases between. The CDR3 is 12 amino acids. The CDR3 DNA is TGTGCCAGTATAGGGGGTGGCTATGGCTACACCTTC. It encodes CASIGGGYGYTF.

This clonotype was picked up many times. The chain carries TRBV24-1 and TRBJ2-3; 8 bases agree with TRBD2. The CDR3 is made up of 16 amino acids. V lost 4 bases to trimming and J lost 1 base; unmatched junction nucleotides: 6. Per germline, CDR1 KGHDR and CDR2 SFDVKD. This chain's CDR3 is CATSEVSGGRTDTQYF. The DNA for the CDR3 is TGTGCCACCAGTGAAGTCAGCGGGGGACGCACAGATACGCAGTATTTT.